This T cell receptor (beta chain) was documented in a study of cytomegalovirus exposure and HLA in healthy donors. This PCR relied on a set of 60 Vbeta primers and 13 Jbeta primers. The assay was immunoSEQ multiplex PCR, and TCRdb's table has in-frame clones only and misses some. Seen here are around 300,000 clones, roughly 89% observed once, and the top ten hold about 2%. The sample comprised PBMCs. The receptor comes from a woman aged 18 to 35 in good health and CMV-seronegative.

This chain's CDR3 is CASNPDRGGGYTF. CDR3 sequence (DNA): TGCGCCAGCAACCCTGACAGGGGAGGAGGCTACACCTTC. This sequence joins TRBV10-2 and TRBJ1-2, with 8 bases identical to TRBD1. The CDR3 loop spans 13 amino acids. The V gene's germline CDR1 is WSHSY and CDR2 SAAADI. With V trimmed by 7 bases and J by 8 bases, 9 bases remained unmatched.